The clone carrying this TCR beta chain was seen a handful of times. Patients between 18 and 65 years old had hyperthyroidism, newly diagnosed and lasting under 2 months. The data stem from a study of T cells in Graves' hyperthyroidism and ophthalmopathy. Researchers amplified the TCR beta CDR3 regions from RNA transcripts. When the TCR CDR3 underwent first-round RT-PCR, the HTBI primer set was used. TCRdb passed the multiplex PCR reads through MiXCR, listing each CDR3 protein once. The table has about 560,000 distinct CDR3 sequences, 16% seen once. CDR3 length equals 11 residues. Trimming stripped 2 bases from V and 14 bases from J, with 10 bases between.

This TCR came from a woman between 18 and 29 years old with Graves' hyperthyroidism. Sample: blood. This sequence joins TRBV12-3 or TRBV12-4 and TRBJ1-3; the D is unclear. The CDR3 here is CASSLIGSVYF. The CDR3 coding sequence is TGTGCCAGCAGTTTAATAGGAAGCGTATATTTT.